The 25 T cell receptor beta chains below were found in one sample sequenced in a study of T cell responses to AZD1222 COVID-19 vaccine. Clones were sequenced by immunoSEQ multiplex PCR, and TCRdb holds only the in-frame ones, with some missing. The sample includes 75,000 to 100,000 clones, 85% to 95% seen only once; the top ten take about 12%. The sequencing used peripheral blood, collected on day 0 of AZD1222 vaccination. These receptors were taken from an adult in good health.

The gene calls are TRBV28 and TRBJ1-4; a weak D match, TRBD1 (6 bases). Germline CDR1 and CDR2: MDHEN and SYDVKM. This CDR3 comprises 16 residues. V was clipped by 5 bases and J by 6 bases, with 19 bases between them. CDR3 amino acids: CASSPLTGLEDEKLFF. Written as DNA, the CDR3 is TGTGCCAGCAGTCCCTTGACAGGCCTGGAAGATGAAAAACTGTTTTTT.

The chain uses TRBV3-1 (or the pseudogene TRBV3-2) and TRBJ2-5, with TRBD1 matching over 7 bases. This CDR3 contains 14 residues. J gave up 5 bases and V 4 bases, and 7 bases lay outside the gene matches. Germline assignment: CDR1 LGHDT and CDR2 YNNKEL (reference sequence). CDR3: CASSLQGELETQYF. In DNA form, the CDR3 reads TGTGCCAGCAGCCTCCAGGGGGAATTGGAGACCCAGTACTTC.

The J gene is TRBJ1-1, the V gene TRBV29-1; D remains ambiguous. V lost 3 bases, J lost 2 bases, and 7 bases lay in between. The V gene's germline CDR1 is SQVTM and CDR2 ANQGSEA. There are 12 residues in the CDR3. This chain's CDR3 is CSVDNRNTEAFF. For the CDR3, the DNA is TGCAGCGTTGATAACAGAAACACTGAAGCTTTCTTT. Filled out from reference TRBV29-1 and TRBJ1-1, the complete variable domain reads SAVISQKPSRDICQRGTSLTIQCQVDSQVTMMFWYRQQPGQSLTLIATANQGSEATYESGFVIDKFPISRPNLTFSTLTVSNMSPEDSSIYLCSVDNRNTEAFFGQGTRLTVV.

This clone was picked up one time. This CDR3 is CASSITSFPGELFF. CDR3 DNA sequence: TGTGCCAGCAGCATTACGAGCTTCCCCGGGGAGCTGTTTTTT. The genes are TRBV7-8 and TRBJ2-2, with D hard to call. This CDR3 has 14 amino acids. Germline assignment: CDR1 SGHVS and CDR2 FQNEAQ. The V end was cut by 5 bases, the J end by 6 bases, with 13 bases between.

The chain combines TRBV4-3 with TRBJ1-4; D is uncertain. Germline V gene lookup returns CDR1 LGHNA and CDR2 YSLEER. The CDR3 extends over 16 amino acids. V lost 0 bases to trimming and J lost 0 bases, with 8 bases between them. The CDR3 nucleotides read TGCGCCAGCAGCCAAGAGTCGGTTGCAACTAATGAAAAACTGTTTTTT. Protein sequence: CASSQESVATNEKLFF.

V is TRBV13 and J is TRBJ1-2; D not certain. CDR3 length: 12 residues. The germline V gene has CDR1 PRHDT and CDR2 FYEKMQ (reference sequence). Trimming left V 0 bases short and J 6 bases short, with 5 bases between. Here the CDR3 DNA reads TGTGCCAGCAGCTTAGGTACAGATGGCTACACCTTC. Protein product: CASSLGTDGYTF.

DNA of the CDR3: TGTGCCAGTAGTTCAGGGGGGACTAGTGCTTACAATGAGCAGTTCTTC. Protein sequence: CASSSGGTSAYNEQFF. The chain has TRBV19 and TRBJ2-1; D perhaps matches TRBD2 (8 bases). The V gene's germline CDR1 is LNHDA and CDR2 SQIVND (reference sequence). V gave up 5 bases and J gave up 4 bases, with 18 bases separating them. This CDR3 is built from 16 residues. The variable domain in full, with the rest retrieved from reference TRBV19 and TRBJ2-1, is DGGITQSPKYLFRKEGQNVTLSCEQNLNHDAMYWYRQDPGQGLRLIYYSQIVNDFQKGDIAEGYSVSREKKESFPLTVTSAQKNPTAFYLCASSSGGTSAYNEQFFGPGTRLTVL.

The sample holds a few counts of this clone. V is TRBV5-1 and J is TRBJ1-1; 7 bases map to TRBD1. Germline V lookup: CDR1 SGHRS, CDR2 YFSETQ. The CDR3 covers 16 residues. V was pared by 2 bases and J by 4 bases, with 11 bases of the junction left unmatched. DNA for the CDR3: TGCGCCAGCAGCTTTTCCTCGGCTCGACAGGGCACTGAAGCTTTCTTT. This codes for CASSFSSARQGTEAFF.

The chain has TRBV30 and TRBJ1-6, with D possibly matching TRBD1 (6 bases). V was cut by 1 base and J by 7 bases, with 8 bases left in between. This CDR3 is built from 13 residues. CDR1 and CDR2 from the germline V gene are GTSNPN and SVGIG (reference sequence). The chain's CDR3 is CAWSGTVNSPLHF. CDR3 in DNA: TGTGCCTGGAGTGGGACAGTGAATTCACCCCTCCACTTT.

Only one count was recorded for this clone. The chain recombines TRBV28 with TRBJ2-1; TRBD2 agrees at 10 bases. Per the germline V gene, CDR1 is MDHEN and CDR2 is SYDVKM. The CDR3 sequence is 15 residues long. The trim removed 5 bases at V and 5 bases at J, leaving 6 bases unmatched. Here the CDR3 reads CASSPSGTSDNEQFF. CDR3 DNA sequence: TGTGCCAGCAGTCCGTCCGGGACTAGCGACAATGAGCAGTTCTTC.

This chain joins TRBV4-1 and TRBJ2-3, with D tentatively TRBD2 (6 bases). This CDR3 comprises 17 residues. The germline CDR1 and CDR2 sequences are MGHRA and YSYEKL. Between the trimmed V and J ends, which lost 1 base and 0 bases, there was a span of 14 bases. CDR3 region: CASSQGPGGVSTDTQYF. The CDR3 DNA reads TGCGCCAGCAGCCAAGGACCCGGCGGGGTGAGCACAGATACGCAGTATTTT.

V is TRBV19 and J is TRBJ2-5; 7 nucleotides agree with TRBD1. The V gene end was trimmed by 6 bases and the J gene end by 1 base; junction bases not matched to a gene: 14. The CDR3 spans 17 residues. Germline CDR1 and CDR2: LNHDA and SQIVND (reference sequence). The CDR3, as DNA: TGTGCCAGTAGCAGCCTGACAGGGCCGATCGGCCAAGAGACCCAGTACTTC. It encodes CASSSLTGPIGQETQYF. The whole variable domain, filled in from reference TRBV19 and TRBJ2-5, reads DGGITQSPKYLFRKEGQNVTLSCEQNLNHDAMYWYRQDPGQGLRLIYYSQIVNDFQKGDIAEGYSVSREKKESFPLTVTSAQKNPTAFYLCASSSLTGPIGQETQYFGPGTRLLVL.

The chain is built from TRBV4-2 and TRBJ2-7, with 8 bases that match TRBD1. The CDR3 totals 12 residues. V lost 7 bases, J lost 6 bases, and 5 bases stayed unmatched. Germline V gives CDR1 LGHNA, CDR2 YNFKEQ. The DNA for the CDR3 is TGTGCCAGCAACCAGGGGGCGGGCGAGCAGTACTTC. Translating gives CASNQGAGEQYF.

The chain employs TRBV7-9 and TRBJ1-1; weak D call: TRBD1 (5 bases). Trimming cost V 5 bases and J 6 bases, with 10 bases left between them. The length of the CDR3 is 12 residues. In germline, CDR1 is SEHNR, CDR2 FQNEAQ (reference sequence). DNA for the CDR3: TGTGCCAGCAGCCCAGGGTCCGCTGAAGCTTTCTTT. This encodes CASSPGSAEAFF. The variable domain in full, completed from reference TRBV7-9 and TRBJ1-1, reads DTGVSQNPRHKITKRGQNVTFRCDPISEHNRLYWYRQTLGQGPEFLTYFQNEAQLEKSRLLSDRFSAERPKGSFSTLEIQRTEQGDSAMYLCASSPGSAEAFFGQGTRLTVV.

The V gene is TRBV3-1 (or the pseudogene TRBV3-2), the J gene TRBJ2-7; D is uncertain. The CDR3 consists of 13 residues. Trimming left V 0 bases short and J 4 bases short, with 7 bases between. Germline assignment: CDR1 LGHDT and CDR2 YNNKEL (reference sequence). The CDR3 spells CASSQERIYEQYF. CDR3 DNA sequence: TGTGCCAGCAGCCAAGAGCGGATATACGAGCAGTACTTC.

Written as DNA, the CDR3 is TGTGCCAGCAGCCAAGAACAGGGGCGAAAACTGTTTTTT. This encodes CASSQEQGRKLFF. V is TRBV3-1 (or the pseudogene TRBV3-2) and J is TRBJ1-4, with 7 bases aligning to TRBD1. V lost 0 bases to trimming and J lost 10 bases; unmatched junction nucleotides: 2. Germline V lookup: CDR1 LGHDT, CDR2 YNNKEL (reference sequence). The CDR3 runs to 13 residues.

The chain has TRBV5-1 and TRBJ1-2; D is ambiguous. Germline V gene data show CDR1 as SGHRS and CDR2 as YFSETQ. This CDR3 is 13 amino acids long. Trimming shortened V by 2 bases and J by 7 bases, and 12 bases separated the two germline ends. The CDR3 loop is CASSFGAKTGYTF. The CDR3, as DNA: TGCGCCAGCAGCTTCGGCGCGAAGACTGGCTACACCTTC.

The sample holds one count of this clone. J is TRBJ2-7 and V is TRBV28; 9 bases align to TRBD1. This CDR3 is 14 amino acids long. The germline V gene encodes CDR1 MDHEN and CDR2 SYDVKM. The ends lost 6 bases at V and 2 bases at J; junction bases unmatched: 5. CDR3 DNA: TGTGCCAGCAGGGGACAGGGCCAAACCTACGAGCAGTACTTC. This codes for CASRGQGQTYEQYF.

The chain combines TRBV28 with TRBJ1-5, with D possibly matching TRBD1 (6 bases). CDR3 length: 16 residues. Germline V CDR1 and CDR2: MDHEN, SYDVKM. V lost 1 base and J lost 6, with 16 bases in between. CDR3 residues: CASSLYGGAGGQPQHF. CDR3 bases: TGTGCCAGCAGTTTATACGGGGGCGCGGGAGGTCAGCCCCAGCATTTT.

The J gene is TRBJ2-1, the V gene TRBV10-2, with 7 bases lining up with TRBD1. Germline V gene lookup returns CDR1 WSHSY and CDR2 SAAADI. The CDR3 is 16 amino acids. V lost 5 bases to trimming and J lost 5 bases; unmatched junction nucleotides: 12. CDR3 loop: CASSPLTGSHNNEQFF. In DNA form, the CDR3 reads TGCGCCAGCAGTCCATTGACAGGGAGCCACAACAATGAGCAGTTCTTC.

The chain is built from TRBV9 and TRBJ2-2; no firm D call. The germline gives CDR1 SGDLS, CDR2 YYNGEE. V dropped 6 bases and J dropped 1 base, with 10 bases sitting between them. The CDR3 runs to 14 residues. The CDR3 bases are TGTGCCAGCACCAGTTCCGTGAACACCGGGGAGCTGTTTTTT. It specifies CASTSSVNTGELFF. Full variable domain (rest looked up from reference TRBV9 and TRBJ2-2): DSGVTQTPKHLITATGQRVTLRCSPRSGDLSVYWYQQSLDQGLQFLIQYYNGEERAKGNILERFSAQQFPDLHSELNLSSLELGDSALYFCASTSSVNTGELFFGEGSRLTVL.

The genes are TRBV6-5 and TRBJ2-5; 8 positions match TRBD1. Trimming removed 5 bases from V and 3 bases from J; junction bases left unmatched: 8. The germline CDR1 and CDR2 sequences are MNHEY and SVGAGI. This CDR3 is 15 amino acids long. CDR3 amino acids: CASSLRDRGKETQYF. The CDR3 DNA reads as TGTGCCAGCAGTCTACGCGACAGGGGAAAAGAGACCCAGTACTTC.

The J gene is TRBJ2-2, the V gene TRBV7-3; D is unclear. The ends were cut back, 2 bases at V and 6 bases at J, with 7 bases in the middle. This CDR3 contains 13 residues. Germline CDR1 reads SGHTA; CDR2 reads FQGTGA. The CDR3, as DNA: TGTGCCAGCAGCTTACTAGGAGCCGGGGAGCTGTTTTTT. This gives the protein CASSLLGAGELFF.

V is TRBV4-1 and J is TRBJ2-1, with a tentative D call TRBD2 (6 bases). Germline values: CDR1 MGHRA, CDR2 YSYEKL. Between the trimmed V and J ends, which lost 0 bases and 8 bases, there was a span of 11 bases. This CDR3 comprises 14 residues. In DNA form, the CDR3 reads TGCGCCAGCAGCCAAGACGGGAGATTGGATGAGCAGTTCTTC. Its translation is CASSQDGRLDEQFF.

The chain employs TRBV30 and TRBJ2-2; 7 bases are shared with TRBD1. This CDR3 is 15 amino acids long. V gave up 2 bases and J gave up 7 bases; unmatched junction bases: 10. Germline CDR1 is GTSNPN and CDR2 is SVGIG (reference sequence). The DNA for the CDR3 is TGTGCCTGGAGTTATAAAACAGGGGCGGTCGGGGAGCTGTTTTTT. This gives the protein CAWSYKTGAVGELFF. The full variable domain, completed using reference TRBV30 and TRBJ2-2, is SQTIHQWPATLVQPVGSPLSLECTVEGTSNPNLYWYRQAAGRGLQLLFYSVGIGQISSEVPQNLSASRPQDRQFILSSKKLLLSDSGFYLCAWSYKTGAVGELFFGEGSRLTVL.